This T cell receptor beta chain was sequenced for a study of spatial heterogeneity in lung cancer. Time point here: blood at routine non-recurrence follow-up after resection. The authors sequenced whole RNA from tumor, nontumor lung or frozen PBMC without sorting. TCRdb reprocessed the 5' RACE reads with MiXCR, giving one entry per CDR3 protein. The table shows 50,000 to 60,000 distinct CDR3 sequences, with about 7.4% occurring only once. CDR1 and CDR2 from the germline V gene are LGHDT and YNNKEL (reference sequence). The CDR3 is 18 residues long. Trimming cost V 5 bases and J 2 bases; bases outside gene matches: 9. There are many counts of this clonotype.

The chain couples TRBV3-1 to TRBJ2-3; 14 positions match TRBD2. The clonotype originates from a female donor with early-stage non-small cell lung cancer. Sequences were derived from PBMCs, sampled at follow-up. CDR3 residues: CASSFGLAGGRITDTQYF. The DNA for the CDR3 is TGTGCCAGCAGCTTCGGACTAGCGGGGGGTAGAATCACAGATACGCAGTATTTT.